The T cell receptor (beta chain) described here comes from a study of shared clonotypes between healthy human individuals. General study points: There were few donors, and this limited the genetic and exposure-history diversity represented.

In the case of this clone: The target antigen is unknown.

Genomic DNA of every subset was divided equally among multiple immunoSEQ plates. Method: immunoSEQ multiplex PCR; TCRdb's copy keeps in-frame clones and lacks some. The table includes around 2.5 million clones, approximately 94% detected once. The germline V gene has CDR1 GTSNPN and CDR2 SVGIG (reference sequence). The CDR3 covers 17 residues. With V trimmed by 0 bases and J by 6 bases, 17 bases remained unmatched. The sequenced material came from naive CD4+ T cells from PBMCs. Described subset: CD45RA+ positively selected. The receptor's source is a man aged 18 to 29 in good health. Some clones in this sample may be carry-over from other donors' samples. The gene calls are TRBV30 and TRBJ2-7; the match to TRBD1 covers 7 bases. DNA of the CDR3: TGTGCCTGGAGTGTAGACAGGGCTGGGTCCAGGAGGAGCGAGCAGTACTTC. Translation: CAWSVDRAGSRRSEQYF.